This TCR beta chain was recorded in a study of cytomegalovirus exposure and HLA in healthy donors. On the study more broadly: As released early, the data held 70 million to 95 million unique TCRs from HLA-typed donors.

13 Jbeta primers and 60 Vbeta primers were used for the PCR. Using immunoSEQ multiplex PCR, the repertoire was profiled, and TCRdb retains in-frame clones only, with some absent. Among 150,000 to 200,000 clones listed, about two thirds were seen once. V lost 3 bases, J lost 0 bases, and 7 bases lay in between. Germline CDR1 reads SGHTA; CDR2 reads FQGTGA. This CDR3 spans 14 amino acids. Sequencing used PBMCs. The TCR was taken from a woman younger than 35 in good health and CMV-seropositive. The gene calls are TRBV7-3 and TRBJ2-3, with D tentatively TRBD2 (5 bases). CDR3 in amino acids: CASSFRTSTDTQYF. Here the CDR3 DNA reads TGTGCCAGCAGCTTTAGGACTAGCACAGATACGCAGTATTTT.